This TCR beta chain derives from a study of neoadjuvant anti-PD-1 for oral cavity cancer. Using immunoSEQ multiplex PCR, the repertoire was profiled, and TCRdb retains in-frame clones only, with some absent. The top ten hold about 3.1% of the sample, which has over 7,500 clones, about two thirds seen once. Germline CDR1 reads MDHEN; CDR2 reads SYDVKM. V gave up 3 bases and J gave up 6 bases, with 11 bases separating them. The CDR3 loop spans 13 amino acids. Specified time point: after neoadjuvant nivolumab, at surgical resection. Patients had newly diagnosed, untreated stage II-IVA oral cavity squamous cell carcinoma. Blood cells were analyzed directly, without culture or expansion. This clone rates as medium-sized (0.01 to 0.1%). Its antigen is as yet unknown. General study points: With three patients per group, TCR findings need larger cohorts. Higher pretreatment Treg/Th17 ratios tracked higher pretreatment blood clonality.

This sample comprised PBMCs, obtained after nivolumab (anti-PD-1) treatment. The source of this sequence is a person aged 40 to 85 with oral cavity squamous cell carcinoma. This sequence joins TRBV28 and TRBJ1-2; D gene ambiguous. This CDR3 reads CASSFAGKDGYTF. CDR3 DNA: TGTGCCAGCAGTTTCGCGGGGAAGGATGGCTACACCTTC.